The 2 T cell receptor beta chains below were found in one sample sequenced in a study of T cells in Graves' hyperthyroidism and ophthalmopathy. The TCR beta CDR3 regions underwent amplification using RNA transcripts as the source. Researchers ran a first-round RT-PCR on the TCR CDR3 using the HTBI primer set. TCRdb recomputed calls from the multiplex PCR reads with MiXCR, one row per CDR3 protein. The table lists about 400,000 distinct CDR3 sequences, under 15% of them singletons. The sample taken for sequencing was blood. These TCRs come from a woman between 25 and 40 years old with Graves' hyperthyroidism.

In its sample, this clonotype was seen a few times. The rearrangement joins TRBV24-1 to TRBJ2-3; D is perhaps TRBD1 (7 bases). The CDR3 runs to 16 residues. Per the germline V gene, CDR1 is KGHDR and CDR2 is SFDVKD. Trimming took off 5 bases at V and 5 bases at J, with 19 bases between the two ends. CDR3 sequence (DNA): TGTGCCACCAGTGTTTCAAAACAGGGGCGGGGAGATACGCAGTATTTT. As protein: CATSVSKQGRGDTQYF.

In this sample, this clonotype turned up a few times. The gene calls are TRBV19 and TRBJ1-4; unclear D gene. With 3 bases removed from V and 1 base from J, the gap between germline ends came to 12 bases. The length of the CDR3 is 16 residues. Germline CDR1 LNHDA, CDR2 SQIVND (reference sequence). The CDR3 sequence: CASSIFASGTNEKLFF. CDR3 DNA sequence: TGTGCCAGTAGTATCTTCGCCAGCGGAACTAATGAAAAACTGTTTTTT.